This T cell receptor beta chain was sequenced for a study of blood T cell repertoires in COVID-19. For the study at large: There were acute and convalescent COVID-19 samples, and they came from the United States, Italy and Spain. In each case, the material was cDNA or gDNA derived from T cells, B-cell-depleted T cells, or PBMCs.

In the authors' methods: Nucleated cell number was recorded as an estimate derived from reference gene primer amplification. The method was immunoSEQ multiplex PCR; TCRdb's version includes in-frame clones alone and lacks a portion of them. V and J calls and clone size come straight from that table; D and trimming were deduced from the DNA. Of under 95,000 clones listed, around 90% were seen once; the top ten hold under 6%. Looked up from germline, CDR1 is KGHSH and CDR2 is LQKENI. The CDR3 has 15 amino acids. V shed 6 bases and J 4 bases; nucleotides not matched to a gene: 7. The receptor comes from a man aged 35-49 years with acute or convalescent COVID-19. The chain carries TRBV18 and TRBJ1-5; TRBD1 matches 9 bases. Sequencing was done on a sample of peripheral blood. CDR3 region: CASSGGTGKNQPQHF. The CDR3 DNA reads as TGTGCCAGCTCTGGCGGGACAGGGAAGAATCAGCCCCAGCATTTT. The full variable domain, rest sourced from reference TRBV18 and TRBJ1-5, is NAGVMQNPRHLVRRRGQEARLRCSPMKGHSHVYWYRQLPEEGLKFMVYLQKENIIDESGMPKERFSAEFPKEGPSILRIQQVVRGDSAAYFCASSGGTGKNQPQHFGDGTRLSIL.